These T cell receptor beta chains were read from a single sample in a study of T cell changes during pregnancy in multiple sclerosis. This table comes from immunoSEQ multiplex PCR, and its TCRdb copy is limited to in-frame clones, with some not included. This repertoire shows approximately 37,000 clones, roughly 88% found once; its top ten account for approximately 4.3%. The sample here was CD8+ T cells from peripheral blood mononuclear cells, taken in the first trimester of pregnancy. These receptors all come from a female donor with multiple sclerosis, enrolled in a pregnancy study. The CDR3 runs from the conserved cysteine through the conserved F or W. D genes are given only for firm matches. Size values are once, few and many counts, or a class for expanded clones, and some rows have none.

J gene,clone size,V gene,D gene,CDR3 protein,CDR3 DNA
TRBJ2-7,NA,TRBV27,TRBD2,CASRGSGDTYEQYF,TGTGCCAGCAGGGGTAGCGGGGACACCTACGAGCAGTACTTC
TRBJ2-4,NA,TRBV2,TRBD1,CASRASGGLLAKNIQYF,TGTGCCAGCAGGGCCTCAGGGGGCCTACTAGCCAAAAACATTCAGTACTTC
TRBJ1-1,NA,TRBV5-6,NA,CASSLGAGEAFF,TGTGCCAGCAGCTTAGGTGCGGGTGAAGCTTTCTTT
TRBJ2-1,NA,TRBV19,NA,CASTASGGFIHNEQFF,TGTGCCAGTACAGCCTCTGGGGGGTTTATTCACAATGAGCAGTTCTTC
TRBJ2-7,once,TRBV7-2,TRBD2,CASSSRLAPHPYEQYF,TGTGCCAGCAGCTCTCGACTAGCTCCTCACCCCTACGAGCAGTACTTC
TRBJ1-2,NA,TRBV6-1,NA,CASSEMTGGYGYTF,TGTGCCAGCAGTGAAATGACAGGCGGGTATGGCTACACCTTC
TRBJ1-1,NA,TRBV9,TRBD1,CASSVGGQGNTEAFF,TGTGCCAGCAGCGTAGGGGGACAGGGGAACACTGAAGCTTTCTTT
TRBJ2-5,NA,TRBV19,TRBD2,CASTGLAGETQYF,TGTGCCAGCACCGGACTAGCGGGAGAGACCCAGTACTTC
TRBJ2-3,NA,TRBV7-9,NA,CASSGEGTDTQYF,TGTGCCAGCAGCGGGGAGGGCACAGATACGCAGTATTTT
TRBJ2-3,NA,TRBV2,TRBD2,CASSLTGTSGTDTQYF,TGTGCCAGCAGTCTTACCGGGACTAGCGGCACAGATACGCAGTATTTT
TRBJ2-2,NA,TRBV7-9,NA,CASSLEQADMGELFF,TGTGCCAGCAGCTTAGAACAGGCCGATATGGGGGAGCTGTTTTTT
TRBJ2-6,NA,TRBV6-1,TRBD1,CASGTGGSGANVLTF,TGTGCCAGCGGGACAGGGGGCTCTGGGGCCAACGTCCTGACTTTC
TRBJ1-5,NA,TRBV2,TRBD1,CASTSGTGSQPQHF,TGTGCCAGCACCTCCGGGACAGGGAGTCAGCCCCAGCATTTT
TRBJ1-6,NA,TRBV9,NA,CASSVEGVGNSPLHF,TGTGCCAGCAGCGTAGAGGGGGTCGGTAATTCACCCCTCCACTTT
TRBJ1-3,NA,TRBV13,NA,CASSSLGGGNTIYF,TGTGCCAGCAGCTCCTTAGGAGGGGGAAACACCATATATTTT
TRBJ1-1,few,TRBV5-4,NA,CASSLRPEDTEAFF,TGTGCCAGCAGCTTACGGCCGGAGGACACTGAAGCTTTCTTT
TRBJ1-5,NA,TRBV25-1,NA,CASSESRGFTNQPQHF,TGTGCCAGCAGTGAATCGAGAGGGTTCACGAATCAGCCCCAGCATTTT
TRBJ2-7,NA,TRBV19,NA,CASSSADQGGFYEQYF,TGTGCCAGTAGTTCCGCGGACCAAGGGGGATTCTACGAGCAGTACTTC
TRBJ1-1,NA,TRBV6-1,NA,CATGQNQNTEAFF,TGTGCCACCGGACAGAACCAGAACACTGAAGCTTTCTTT
TRBJ1-1,few,TRBV19,NA,CASSHSLTAEAFF,TGTGCCAGTAGCCACAGTTTGACGGCCGAAGCTTTCTTT
TRBJ2-1,NA,TRBV13,TRBD1,CASSSRDSNEQFF,TGTGCCAGCAGCTCCAGGGACAGCAATGAGCAGTTCTTC
TRBJ1-5,few,TRBV25-1,NA,CASSAHYSNQPQHF,TGTGCCAGCAGTGCCCACTATAGCAATCAGCCCCAGCATTTT
TRBJ1-6,NA,TRBV2,NA,CASSVGGQEGSYNSPLHF,TGTGCCAGCAGTGTGGGGGGTCAGGAGGGCTCCTATAATTCACCCCTCCACTTT
TRBJ2-2,NA,TRBV19,TRBD1,CAARGRDTGELFF,TGTGCCGCTAGGGGGCGGGACACCGGGGAGCTGTTTTTT
TRBJ1-2,NA,TRBV19,NA,CASSRDRSHGYTF,TGTGCCAGTAGTCGAGACAGGAGCCATGGCTACACCTTC
TRBJ2-3,once,TRBV7-6,NA,CASSLAGHRASDTQYF,TGTGCCAGCAGCTTAGCCGGACACCGAGCGTCGGATACGCAGTATTTT
TRBJ2-1,NA,TRBV13,NA,CASSLRSSSQFF,TGTGCCAGCAGCTTAAGGTCTAGCAGTCAGTTCTTC
TRBJ1-4,NA,TRBV7-9,TRBD1,CASSGRGTGAPEKLFF,TGTGCCAGCAGCGGCCGGGGGACAGGGGCACCGGAAAAACTGTTTTTT
TRBJ1-4,NA,TRBV30,NA,CAWSVESATNEKLFF,TGTGCCTGGAGCGTTGAGTCTGCAACTAATGAAAAACTGTTTTTT
TRBJ1-2,NA,TRBV2,TRBD1,CASSGQGSYGYTF,TGTGCCAGCAGTGGACAGGGAAGCTATGGCTACACCTTC
TRBJ1-2,few,TRBV7-2,NA,CASSLAGQGWNYGYTF,TGTGCCAGCAGCTTAGCGGGGCAGGGATGGAACTATGGCTACACCTTC
TRBJ2-7,NA,TRBV10-3,TRBD1,CAISVLLPGQKDSYEQYF,TGTGCCATCAGTGTGCTACTCCCGGGACAGAAGGACTCCTACGAGCAGTACTTC
TRBJ2-7,NA,TRBV4-3,NA,CVSSQGDGATYEQYF,TGCGTCAGCAGCCAAGGAGACGGAGCTACCTACGAGCAGTACTTC
TRBJ2-7,few,TRBV4-2,NA,CASSFGVSYEQYF,TGTGCCAGCAGCTTTGGAGTTTCCTACGAGCAGTACTTC
TRBJ1-2,NA,TRBV19,NA,CASSLASGGYTF,TGTGCCAGTAGTTTGGCTTCGGGAGGCTACACCTTC
TRBJ1-6,NA,TRBV15,NA,CATSSPTGSNSPLHF,TGTGCCACCAGCAGCCCTACAGGGTCCAATTCACCCCTCCACTTT
TRBJ2-3,NA,TRBV13,TRBD2,CASSPGLASTDTQYF,TGTGCCAGCAGCCCGGGACTAGCTAGCACAGATACGCAGTATTTT
TRBJ2-1,NA,TRBV9,TRBD2,CASSGTSGLHSYNEQFF,TGTGCCAGCAGCGGGACTAGCGGGTTACACTCCTACAATGAGCAGTTCTTC
TRBJ2-3,NA,TRBV2,TRBD2,CASSHTAGDTDTQYF,TGTGCCAGCAGTCATACAGCGGGGGACACAGATACGCAGTATTTT
TRBJ1-5,NA,TRBV4-3,NA,CASSQDRDQPQHF,TGCGCCAGCAGCCAAGATAGAGATCAGCCCCAGCATTTT
TRBJ1-1,NA,TRBV4-3,TRBD1,CASSRRDSLNTEAFF,TGCGCCAGCAGCCGCCGGGACAGCTTGAACACTGAAGCTTTCTTT
TRBJ1-1,once,TRBV2,TRBD1,CASDDRGVMNTEAFF,TGTGCCAGTGACGACAGGGGCGTTATGAACACTGAAGCTTTCTTT
TRBJ1-1,NA,TRBV9,NA,CASSRPVGPNTEAFF,TGTGCCAGCAGCCGTCCGGTTGGGCCGAACACTGAAGCTTTCTTT
TRBJ2-7,NA,TRBV4-2,NA,CASSPRGGAPYEQYF,TGTGCCAGCAGCCCTAGGGGGGGGGCCCCCTACGAGCAGTACTTC
TRBJ1-1,once,TRBV6-1,NA,CASSEAGGFTEAFF,TGTGCCAGCAGTGAAGCGGGAGGGTTCACTGAAGCTTTCTTT
TRBJ2-1,NA,TRBV5-1,TRBD2,CASSFSPAGDSYNEQFF,TGCGCCAGCAGCTTTTCCCCAGCGGGGGACTCCTACAATGAGCAGTTCTTC
TRBJ2-7,NA,TRBV29-1,TRBD1,CSVEHRGRHEQYF,TGCAGCGTTGAACACAGGGGGCGTCACGAGCAGTACTTC
TRBJ1-1,NA,TRBV7-9,NA,CASSLNRPEAFF,TGTGCCAGCAGCTTAAACAGGCCTGAAGCTTTCTTT
TRBJ1-2,NA,TRBV9,NA,CASSGTVYGYTF,TGTGCCAGCAGCGGGACAGTCTATGGCTACACCTTC